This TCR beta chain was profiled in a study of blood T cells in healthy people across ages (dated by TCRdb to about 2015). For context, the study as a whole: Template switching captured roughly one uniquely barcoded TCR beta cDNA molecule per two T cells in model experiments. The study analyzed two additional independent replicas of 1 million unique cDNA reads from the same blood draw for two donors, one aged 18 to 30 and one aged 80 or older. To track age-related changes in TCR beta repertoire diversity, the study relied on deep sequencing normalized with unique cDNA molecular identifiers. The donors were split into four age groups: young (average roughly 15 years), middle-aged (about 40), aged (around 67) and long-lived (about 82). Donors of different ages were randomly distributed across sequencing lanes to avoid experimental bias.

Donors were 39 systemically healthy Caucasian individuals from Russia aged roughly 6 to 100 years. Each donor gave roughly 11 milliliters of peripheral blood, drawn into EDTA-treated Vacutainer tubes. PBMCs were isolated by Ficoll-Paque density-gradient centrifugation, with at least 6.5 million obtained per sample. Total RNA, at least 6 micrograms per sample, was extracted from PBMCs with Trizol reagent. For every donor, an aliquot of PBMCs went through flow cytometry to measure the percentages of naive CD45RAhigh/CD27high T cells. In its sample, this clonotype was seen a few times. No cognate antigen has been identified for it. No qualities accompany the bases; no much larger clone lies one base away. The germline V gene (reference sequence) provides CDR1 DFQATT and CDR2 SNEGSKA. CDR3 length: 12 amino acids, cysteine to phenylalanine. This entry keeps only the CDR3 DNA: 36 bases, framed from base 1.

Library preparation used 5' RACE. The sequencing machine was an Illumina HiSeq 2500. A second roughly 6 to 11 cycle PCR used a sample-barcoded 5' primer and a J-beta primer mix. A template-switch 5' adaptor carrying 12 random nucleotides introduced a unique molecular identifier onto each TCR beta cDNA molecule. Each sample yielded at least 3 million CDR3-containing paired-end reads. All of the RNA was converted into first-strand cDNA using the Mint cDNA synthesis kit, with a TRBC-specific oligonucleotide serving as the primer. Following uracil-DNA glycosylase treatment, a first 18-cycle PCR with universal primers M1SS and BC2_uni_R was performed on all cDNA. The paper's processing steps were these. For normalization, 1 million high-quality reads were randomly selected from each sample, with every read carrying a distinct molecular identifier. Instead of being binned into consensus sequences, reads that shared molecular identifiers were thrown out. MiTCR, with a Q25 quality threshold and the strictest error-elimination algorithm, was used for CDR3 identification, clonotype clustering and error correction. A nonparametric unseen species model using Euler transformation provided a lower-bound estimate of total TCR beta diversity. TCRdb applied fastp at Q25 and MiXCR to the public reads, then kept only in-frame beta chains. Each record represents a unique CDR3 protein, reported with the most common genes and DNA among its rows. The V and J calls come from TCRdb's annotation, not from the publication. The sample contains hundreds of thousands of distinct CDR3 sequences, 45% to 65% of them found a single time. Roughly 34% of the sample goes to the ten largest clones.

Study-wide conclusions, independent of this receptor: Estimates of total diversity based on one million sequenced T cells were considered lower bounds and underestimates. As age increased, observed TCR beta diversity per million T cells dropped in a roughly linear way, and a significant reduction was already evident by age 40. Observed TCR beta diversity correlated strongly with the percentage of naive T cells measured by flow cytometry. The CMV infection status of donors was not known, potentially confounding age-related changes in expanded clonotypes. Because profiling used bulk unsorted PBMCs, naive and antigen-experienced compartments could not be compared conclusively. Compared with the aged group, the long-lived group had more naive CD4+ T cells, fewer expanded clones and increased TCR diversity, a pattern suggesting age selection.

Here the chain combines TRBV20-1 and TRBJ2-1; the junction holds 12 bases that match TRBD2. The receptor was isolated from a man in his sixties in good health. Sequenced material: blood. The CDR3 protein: CRTSGGGNEQFF. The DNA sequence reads TGCAGGACTAGCGGGGGTGGTAATGAGCAGTTCTTC.